The clone carrying this T cell receptor beta chain was observed a few times. The antigen is undetermined. Deletions cut 5 bases from V and 4 bases from J, with 15 bases between. The germline V gene encodes CDR1 SEHNR and CDR2 FQNEAQ (reference sequence). This CDR3 region has 15 residues. 60 Vbeta and 13 Jbeta primers were used in PCR. Original methodology: Later work found 80 million or so unique TCR beta chains, with 9.5 million to 14 million shared. The assay was immunoSEQ multiplex PCR, and TCRdb's table has in-frame clones only and misses some. V, J and clone size derive from that table, while D and trimming were established from the DNA sequence. The sample lists fewer than 110,000 clones; about 81% were seen once. These data come from a study of cytomegalovirus exposure and HLA in healthy donors. Study-level points and caveats: Rare sequences made up most TCRs, while some public TCRs were found in many donors. The study had only CMV serostatus as immune exposure information.

Regarding donors, all were healthy bone marrow donors. Sequenced input: PBMCs. This receptor was identified in a middle-aged man in good health and CMV-seronegative. The V call is TRBV7-9, the J call TRBJ1-3; D gene unclear. The CDR3 DNA sequence: TGTGCCAGCAGCAAGACTGGGTTTGCCGGAAACACCATATATTTT. Encoded protein: CASSKTGFAGNTIYF.